Listed below are T cell receptor beta chains from one sample, sequenced in a study of memory CD4+ T cells and cytomegalovirus serostatus. Sequencing was performed with immunoSEQ multiplex PCR; in TCRdb, only in-frame clones are kept and a portion is missing. The repertoire holds roughly 50,000 clones, with more than 60% as singletons. Sequenced material: memory CD4+ T cells from blood. The source is an adult in good health and CMV-seronegative. Both conserved end residues are part of each CDR3. The order of the fields is clone size, D gene, V gene, J gene, CDR3 protein, CDR3 DNA. The D gene is left open where the match is weak. Clone size is given for some rows only: seen once, a few or many times, or a class if the clone is expanded.

.,.,TRBV18,TRBJ2-5,CASSQGGLPYF,TGTGCCAGCTCCCAAGGCGGACTTCCGTACTTC
.,TRBD1,TRBV5-1,TRBJ2-7,CASSLAGQGEQYF,TGCGCCAGCAGCTTGGCCGGACAGGGCGAGCAGTACTTC
.,.,TRBV7-9,TRBJ1-2,CASSSEVGYTF,TGTGCCAGCAGCTCAGAGGTGGGCTACACCTTC
.,TRBD2,TRBV19,TRBJ2-3,CASSPGLAGADTQYF,TGTGCCAGTAGCCCAGGACTAGCGGGTGCAGATACGCAGTATTTT
.,.,TRBV4-1,TRBJ1-1,CASSQDQQVNTEAFF,TGCGCCAGCAGCCAAGATCAACAGGTCAACACTGAAGCTTTCTTT
.,.,TRBV7-2,TRBJ2-3,CASSFSGRVDTQYF,TGTGCCAGCAGCTTCAGCGGCCGGGTCGATACGCAGTATTTT
.,TRBD1,TRBV27,TRBJ1-6,CASRLYRSGGGSPLHF,TGTGCCAGCAGACTTTATCGGTCAGGGGGCGGTTCACCCCTCCACTTT
.,.,TRBV15,TRBJ1-2,CATSRQTGSGYTF,TGTGCCACCAGCAGACAGACAGGCTCTGGCTACACCTTC
few,TRBD1,TRBV2,TRBJ1-2,CASSEAGGDNYGYTF,TGTGCCAGCAGTGAGGCAGGGGGCGATAACTATGGCTACACCTTC
.,TRBD2,TRBV11-2,TRBJ2-1,CASSWGTSGLNEQFF,TGTGCCAGCAGTTGGGGAACTAGCGGTCTAAATGAGCAGTTCTTC
.,.,TRBV2,TRBJ1-2,CASREGGHGYTF,TGTGCCAGCAGGGAGGGGGGCCATGGCTACACCTTC
.,.,TRBV15,TRBJ1-5,CATSRDLKEPQHF,TGTGCCACCAGCAGAGATCTAAAGGAGCCCCAGCATTTT
.,.,TRBV14,TRBJ2-7,CASSQLTYEQYF,TGTGCCAGCAGCCAACTCACCTACGAGCAGTACTTC
.,.,TRBV7-9,TRBJ1-1,CASSQEGGNTEAFF,TGTGCCAGCAGCCAAGAGGGGGGTAACACTGAAGCTTTCTTT
.,TRBD2,TRBV4-1,TRBJ2-7,CASSQVRGGAYEQYF,TGCGCCAGCAGCCAAGTGCGGGGGGGGGCCTACGAGCAGTACTTC
.,.,TRBV19,TRBJ1-3,CASSLPTVIGNTIYF,TGTGCCAGTAGTCTCCCTACGGTTATTGGAAACACCATATATTTT
.,.,TRBV7-8,TRBJ2-1,CASSSLRPFGQFF,TGTGCCAGCAGCTCCCTTCGACCCTTTGGGCAGTTCTTC
.,TRBD1,TRBV18,TRBJ2-2,CASSSGQGATGELFF,TGTGCCAGCTCATCGGGACAGGGGGCGACCGGGGAGCTGTTTTTT
.,.,TRBV13,TRBJ2-7,CASSPRAGAGYEQYF,TGTGCCAGCAGCCCTCGCGCAGGGGCCGGGTACGAGCAGTACTTC
.,TRBD2,TRBV5-1,TRBJ2-3,CASSLNSGGVSTDTQYF,TGCGCCAGCAGCCTCAATAGCGGGGGGGTTAGCACAGATACGCAGTATTTT
.,TRBD1,TRBV10-3,TRBJ2-7,CAISGTGSEQYF,TGTGCCATCAGTGGGACAGGGTCCGAGCAGTACTTC
.,.,TRBV7-8,TRBJ1-1,CASSFQEHTEAFF,TGTGCCAGCAGCTTCCAGGAACACACTGAAGCTTTCTTT
.,TRBD1,TRBV10-3,TRBJ2-1,CAISPGQGHPFF,TGTGCCATCAGTCCGGGACAGGGCCATCCGTTCTTC
.,.,TRBV2,TRBJ1-6,CASSEGYPQGSDSPLHF,TGTGCCAGCAGTGAGGGTTATCCTCAGGGTAGCGATTCACCCCTCCACTTT
.,.,TRBV7-8,TRBJ1-1,CASSPSGSSRGNTEAFF,TGTGCCAGCAGCCCTTCCGGCTCCTCTAGGGGGAACACTGAAGCTTTCTTT
.,TRBD2,TRBV5-4,TRBJ2-5,CASSLAAGGYQETQYF,TGTGCCAGCAGCTTGGCTGCGGGGGGGTACCAAGAGACCCAGTACTTC
.,.,TRBV7-9,TRBJ2-7,CASSLGRRSSYEQYF,TGTGCCAGCAGCTTAGGTCGGCGAAGCTCCTACGAGCAGTACTTC
.,.,TRBV25-1,TRBJ1-1,CASTRSGPENTEAFF,TGTGCCAGCACTCGATCCGGGCCAGAGAACACTGAAGCTTTCTTT
.,TRBD1,TRBV6-5,TRBJ1-1,CASRNRGHTEAFF,TGTGCCAGCAGAAACAGGGGACACACTGAAGCTTTCTTT
few,TRBD2,TRBV28,TRBJ2-3,CAVTGGGTDTQYF,TGTGCCGTTACGGGAGGTGGCACAGATACGCAGTATTTT
.,TRBD1,TRBV27,TRBJ1-1,CASSRGQENTEAFF,TGTGCCAGCAGCCGGGGACAGGAGAACACTGAAGCTTTCTTT
.,.,TRBV29-1,TRBJ2-3,CSVEASTDTQYF,TGCAGCGTTGAAGCTAGCACAGATACGCAGTATTTT
.,TRBD1,TRBV7-6,TRBJ1-2,CASSLGVGDRARGYTF,TGTGCCAGCAGCTTAGGGGTGGGGGACAGGGCGCGTGGCTACACCTTC
few,.,TRBV19,TRBJ2-7,CASSIRVGKYEQYF,TGTGCCAGTAGTATAAGGGTGGGGAAATACGAGCAGTACTTC